The 13 T cell receptor beta chains presented below share a single source sample, sequenced in a study of regulatory T cells in long-lasting Graves disease. Described time point: persistent/refractory GD, antithyroid drugs over 5 years with positive TRAb. Preparation of the TCR library used RNA extracted from PBMCs. Construction of TCR beta libraries relied on iRepertoire HTBI primers and on Arm-PCR targeting CDR3 regions. TCRdb re-derived calls from the multiplex PCR reads in MiXCR, one entry per CDR3 protein. The sample has over 300,000 distinct CDR3 sequences, about 19% seen once. The starting material was peripheral blood mononuclear cells (PBMCs), obtained when the disease was refractory, from a patient treated with antithyroid drugs. The receptors originated from a female donor with Graves disease.

In its sample, this clonotype was seen many times. The V call is TRBV28, the J call TRBJ1-5; no firm D call. The ends were cut back, 7 bases at V and 6 bases at J, with 10 bases in the middle. CDR3 length: 12 amino acids. Looked up from germline, CDR1 is MDHEN and CDR2 is SYDVKM. CDR3 amino acids: CASTLGAQPQHF. In DNA form, the CDR3 reads TGTGCCAGCACCCTGGGAGCTCAGCCCCAGCATTTT.

This clonotype was recorded at least ten times. The genes are TRBV4-1 and TRBJ2-7; D is unclear. Germline assignment: CDR1 MGHRA and CDR2 YSYEKL. Between the trimmed V and J ends, which lost 0 bases and 2 bases, there was a span of 14 bases. This CDR3 has 16 residues. CDR3 coding DNA: TGCGCCAGCAGCCAAGAGGGGTGGAACAGAGCCTACGAGCAGTACTTC. This sequence encodes CASSQEGWNRAYEQYF.

The rearrangement joins TRBV18 to TRBJ1-5; no clear D. The CDR3 runs 14 residues. V was shortened by 5 bases and J by 0 bases, with 8 bases between the two germline ends. The germline CDR1 and CDR2 sequences are KGHSH and LQKENI. CDR3 amino acids: CASSASNSNQPQHF. The CDR3 region has the DNA TGTGCCAGCTCAGCGTCGAATAGCAATCAGCCCCAGCATTTT.

The chain carries TRBV28 and TRBJ2-3; 7 bases map to TRBD2. The CDR3 is made up of 15 amino acids. In germline, CDR1 is MDHEN, CDR2 SYDVKM. The V gene end was trimmed by 3 bases and the J gene end by 2 bases; junction bases not matched to a gene: 5. CDR3 bases: TGTGCCAGCAGTTTGGGGGGAGGGTTCACAGATACGCAGTATTTT. This gives the protein CASSLGGGFTDTQYF.

A remark on this clonotype: A much larger clone differs by one base, so this may be a read error. Written as DNA, the CDR3 is TGTGCCAGCAGTACTAGGGCCCGTTGGGGCTACACCTTC. Its protein product is CASSTRARWGYTF. V usage is TRBV12-3 or TRBV12-4 and J usage is TRBJ1-2; no definite D call. The CDR3 is made up of 13 amino acids. V lost 5 bases, J lost 8 bases, and 15 bases lay in between.

The chain employs TRBV10-3 and TRBJ2-2, with 7 bases identical to TRBD1. The CDR3 is 15 amino acids. Germline assignment: CDR1 ENHRY and CDR2 SYGVKD. V shed 6 bases, J shed 0 bases, and the junction held 4 bases outside the gene matches. DNA for the CDR3: TGTGCCATCAGCCCGGGACAGTCGAACACCGGGGAGCTGTTTTTT. Translating it yields CAISPGQSNTGELFF.

This clonotype appeared many times. The chain carries TRBV2 and TRBJ2-7, with D uncertain. CDR3 length equals 15 residues. V was trimmed by 8 bases and J by 2 bases, leaving 19 bases between them. Per germline, CDR1 SNHLY and CDR2 FYNNEI. As DNA, the CDR3 is TGTGCCAGCTCTTCGACTCTTCTACTACCCTACGAGCAGTACTTC. Translation gives CASSSTLLLPYEQYF.

This clonotype has ten or more counts. The junction departs from germline at one end; a sequencing error may be responsible. CDR3 DNA sequence: TGCGCCAGCAGCTTGGAGGGAGTGGATCAGCCCCAGCATTTT. Encoded protein: CASSLEGVDQPQHF. V gene TRBV27 combines with J gene TRBJ1-5; D remains ambiguous. The CDR3 has 14 residues. CDR1 MNHEY and CDR2 SMNVEV come from the germline V gene (reference sequence).

Points on this clonotype: A much larger clone is a single base away; this may be a read error. The J gene is TRBJ2-2, the V gene TRBV27, with D possibly matching TRBD2 (6 bases). Trimming cost V 3 bases and J 6 bases, with 17 bases left between them. The CDR3 runs to 16 residues. CDR1 MNHEY and CDR2 SMNVEV come from the germline V gene (reference sequence). The CDR3 DNA is TGTGCCAGCAGTTTGATAGGGGCGCGGGACGCCGGGGAGCTGTTTTTT. Protein sequence: CASSLIGARDAGELFF.

The chain has TRBV3-1 and TRBJ2-3, with D uncertain. The CDR3 length is 15 residues. Per the germline V gene, CDR1 is LGHDT and CDR2 is YNNKEL (reference sequence). The V end was cut by 2 bases, the J end by 3 bases, with 12 bases between. This CDR3 reads CASSQNPQETDTQYF. The CDR3 DNA is TGTGCCAGCAGCCAAAACCCCCAGGAAACAGATACGCAGTATTTT.

This clonotype was counted at least ten times. The chain links TRBV7-2 to TRBJ2-5; D is unresolved. Per the germline V gene, CDR1 is SGHTA and CDR2 is FQGNSA. The CDR3 covers 14 residues. The V and J ends lost 5 bases and 5 bases respectively, with 15 bases between them. The chain's CDR3 is CASSPEAPPETQYF. For the CDR3, the DNA is TGTGCCAGCAGCCCAGAGGCCCCCCCGGAGACCCAGTACTTC. Full variable domain (remainder filled in from reference TRBV7-2 and TRBJ2-5): GAGVSQSPSNKVTEKGKDVELRCDPISGHTALYWYRQSLGQGLEFLIYFQGNSAPDKSGLPSDRFSAERTGGSVSTLTIQRTQQEDSAVYLCASSPEAPPETQYFGPGTRLLVL.

This clonotype was seen many times. This sequence joins TRBV6-1 and TRBJ1-5; D is unresolved. The CDR3 extends over 13 amino acids. The germline gives CDR1 MNHNS, CDR2 SASEGT. The V gene lost 2 bases and the J gene lost 0 bases, with 2 bases spanning the gap. CDR3 sequence reads: CASSELSNQPQHF. CDR3 DNA: TGTGCCAGCAGTGAACTTAGCAATCAGCCCCAGCATTTT.

This clonotype was seen only a few times. The chain links TRBV12-3 or TRBV12-4 to TRBJ2-1; 7 bases match TRBD1. Unmatched junction bases numbered 6, after V lost 6 bases and J lost 4 bases. The CDR3 length is 14 residues. CDR3 DNA sequence: TGTGCCAGCAGCGGGACAGAACATTACAATGAGCAGTTCTTC. Amino acid sequence: CASSGTEHYNEQFF.